The following is a T cell receptor (beta chain) sequence with its context. This CDR3 has 15 amino acids. Germline V gene sequence: CDR1 PRHDT, CDR2 FYEKMQ (reference sequence). V gave up 2 bases and J gave up 0 bases; unmatched junction bases: 1. These data belong to a study of blood T cell repertoires in COVID-19. Measured with immunoSEQ multiplex PCR; TCRdb has only the in-frame clones, and not every one. Found here are some 150,000 clones, roughly 84% of them singletons; the top ten hold more than 40%. The sequence derives from a human donor in a cohort sampled during active COVID-19. The sequenced material came from peripheral blood. V gene TRBV13 combines with J gene TRBJ2-4; 7 bases fit TRBD2. The CDR3 loop reads CASSLRGVAKNIQYF. In nucleotides, the CDR3 is TGTGCCAGCAGCTTACGGGGGGTAGCCAAAAACATTCAGTACTTC.